This entry lists 13 T cell receptor beta chains sequenced from one sample in a study of blood T cell repertoires in COVID-19 (dated by TCRdb to the early 2020s). The library was generated by the immunoSEQ multiplex PCR assay. In its TCRdb copy, this immuneACCESS table keeps in-frame sequences only and misses some clones. Where compared with another copy, unresolved V genes explain less than half of these, and the others have no known cause. The sample includes about 220,000 clones, with about four fifths observed a single time. In total, the top ten clones hold 2% to 3% of the sample. The sequenced sample consisted of peripheral blood. Every receptor here comes from a woman aged 40 to 50 with active or convalescent COVID-19.

The gene calls are TRBV7-2 and TRBJ2-1, with D perhaps matching TRBD1 (6 bases). V lost 3 bases to trimming and J lost 6 bases, with 18 bases between them. CDR3 length equals 16 residues. In germline, CDR1 is SGHTA, CDR2 FQGNSA. CDR3 region: CASSFGGGNLPNEQFF. For the CDR3, the DNA is TGTGCCAGCAGCTTTGGGGGCGGCAACCTCCCCAATGAGCAGTTCTTC. The entire variable domain, with the rest obtained from reference TRBV7-2 and TRBJ2-1, is as follows: GAGVSQSPSNKVTEKGKDVELRCDPISGHTALYWYRQSLGQGLEFLIYFQGNSAPDKSGLPSDRFSAERTGGSVSTLTIQRTQQEDSAVYLCASSFGGGNLPNEQFFGPGTRLTVL.

V usage is TRBV6-2 or TRBV6-3 and J usage is TRBJ1-2, with a weak D call TRBD1 (5 bases). The CDR3 covers 13 residues. Trimming shortened V by 0 bases and J by 5 bases, and 7 bases separated the two germline ends. Germline CDR1 and CDR2: MNHEY and SVGEGT. DNA for the CDR3: TGTGCCAGCAGTTACTCGAGACAGTATGGCTACACCTTC. Protein sequence: CASSYSRQYGYTF.

J is TRBJ1-2 and V is TRBV29-1; 10 nucleotides match TRBD1. Germline V gene lookup returns CDR1 SQVTM and CDR2 ANQGSEA. V shed 3 bases, J shed 5 bases, and the junction held 6 bases outside the gene matches. This CDR3 is built from 14 residues. CDR3 DNA sequence: TGCAGCGTTGACGACAGGGGGCTGAATTATGGCTACACCTTC. This gives the protein CSVDDRGLNYGYTF.

The chain has TRBV9 and TRBJ2-7; 14 bases match TRBD2. CDR3 size: 16 residues. Losses at the gene ends were 4 bases for V and 7 bases for J; bases not matched to a gene: 10. Per the germline V gene, CDR1 is SGDLS and CDR2 is YYNGEE. The CDR3 coding sequence is TGTGCCAGCAGCTTAGGGGGACTAGCGGGAGCCAAAGAGCAGTACTTC. Its translation is CASSLGGLAGAKEQYF.

This chain joins TRBV10-3 and TRBJ1-3; 8 bases are shared with TRBD1. Germline loops: CDR1 ENHRY, CDR2 SYGVKD. V dropped 11 bases and J dropped 2; count of bases not matched to a gene: 5. The CDR3 is 13 residues long. Here the CDR3 reads CAATGEAGNTIYF. The CDR3 DNA follows: TGTGCCGCGACAGGGGAGGCTGGAAACACCATATATTTT.

This chain connects TRBV4-2 to TRBJ2-1; D remains ambiguous. Germline loops: CDR1 LGHNA, CDR2 YNFKEQ. V was shortened by 8 bases and J by 3 bases, with 17 bases between the two germline ends. This CDR3 contains 15 residues. This CDR3 reads CASSPTAENYNEQFF. Here the CDR3 DNA reads TGTGCCAGCTCCCCCACCGCGGAAAACTACAATGAGCAGTTCTTC.

This chain connects TRBV19 to TRBJ1-1, with a tentative D call TRBD1 (6 bases). The length of the CDR3 is 16 residues. Trimming cost V 5 bases and J 0 bases, with 16 bases left between them. Germline CDR1 reads LNHDA; CDR2 reads SQIVND (reference sequence). The CDR3 spells CASSSRTALMNTEAFF. In nucleotides, the CDR3 is TGTGCCAGTAGTTCTAGGACAGCCCTCATGAACACTGAAGCTTTCTTT.

The J gene is TRBJ2-5, the V gene TRBV7-3; TRBD2 matches at 13 bases. Looked up from germline, CDR1 is SGHTA and CDR2 is FQGTGA. Trimming at V came to 5 bases and at J to 2 bases, leaving 11 bases not matched to a gene. This CDR3 is built from 18 residues. CDR3 nucleotides: TGTGCCAGCAGCCCTGAGGGACTAGCGGGATGGGGACAAGAGACCCAGTACTTC. Its translation is CASSPEGLAGWGQETQYF. Supplemented by reference TRBV7-3 and TRBJ2-5, the full variable domain reads GAGVSQTPSNKVTEKGKYVELRCDPISGHTALYWYRQSLGQGPEFLIYFQGTGAADDSGLPNDRFFAVRPEGSVSTLKIQRTERGDSAVYLCASSPEGLAGWGQETQYFGPGTRLLVL.

This clone was recorded at least ten times. The chain recombines TRBV6-5 with TRBJ1-1, with D perhaps matching TRBD1 (6 bases). The CDR3 contains 15 residues. Deletions cut 4 bases from V and 5 bases from J, with 17 bases between. Per germline, CDR1 MNHEY and CDR2 SVGAGI. As DNA, the CDR3 is TGTGCCAGCAGTTCACAGGGTCCCCGGAGGACTGAAGCTTTCTTT. Encoded protein: CASSSQGPRRTEAFF.

CDR3 DNA sequence: TGTGCCAGTAGTATAGCTAAGGGGCCCGGGGGAGCCAAAAACATTCAGTACTTC. It specifies CASSIAKGPGGAKNIQYF. The gene calls are TRBV19 and TRBJ2-4, with D possibly TRBD2 on 6 matching bases. The CDR3 contains 18 residues. Germline assignment: CDR1 LNHDA and CDR2 SQIVND (reference sequence). V was pared by 1 base and J by 0 bases, with 16 bases between.

The chain joins TRBV28 to TRBJ1-6; 9 bases match TRBD1. This CDR3 spans 13 amino acids. V shed 10 bases, J shed 8 bases, and the junction held 6 bases outside the gene matches. CDR1 is MDHEN and CDR2 is SYDVKM in the germline V gene. The CDR3 DNA reads TGTGCCACAGAAAGGACAGGGGATTCACCCCTCCACTTT. This encodes CATERTGDSPLHF. Complete variable domain (other parts from reference TRBV28 and TRBJ1-6): DVKVTQSSRYLVKRTGEKVFLECVQDMDHENMFWYRQDPGLGLRLIYFSYDVKMKEKGDIPEGYSVSREKKERFSLILESASTNQTSMYLCATERTGDSPLHFGNGTRLTVT.

This clone was seen a single time. The chain uses TRBV24-1 and TRBJ2-1; TRBD2 aligns across 12 bases. The V gene's germline CDR1 is KGHDR and CDR2 SFDVKD. After removal of 4 bases from V and 7 bases from J, the junction contained 4 bases not matched to a gene. The length of the CDR3 is 15 residues. The CDR3 DNA reads as TGTGCCACCAGTGACCCTAGCGGGGGGGAGAATGAGCAGTTCTTC. It codes for CATSDPSGGENEQFF.

This clone was detected only once. The gene calls are TRBV15 and TRBJ1-3, with TRBD1 as a possible D gene (6 bases). V was clipped by 7 bases and J by 9 bases, with 16 bases between them. This CDR3 comprises 13 residues. CDR1 and CDR2 from the germline V gene are LNHNV and YYDKDF (reference sequence). The CDR3 sequence is CATNSRGGSTIYF. For the CDR3, the DNA is TGTGCCACCAACTCCAGGGGCGGCTCCACCATATATTTT.